Presented here are 19 T cell receptor beta chains from one specimen sequenced in a study of shared clonotypes between healthy human individuals. TCRdb keeps only in-frame clones here, not all; method: immunoSEQ multiplex PCR. The sample has roughly 1,600,000 clones, about 98.5% seen once; the top ten hold approximately 0.4%. The sample was naive CD4+ T cells sorted from blood. Subset denoted: CD45RA+ positively selected. These receptors were taken from a young man in good health.

This chain uses TRBV29-1 with TRBJ1-4; tentative D call: TRBD1 (6 bases). The CDR3 is 12 amino acids. The germline V gene encodes CDR1 SQVTM and CDR2 ANQGSEA. CDR3 sequence: CSGGSTNEKLFF. CDR3 sequence (DNA): TGCTCTGGGGGCTCAACTAATGAAAAACTGTTTTTT.

The gene calls are TRBV27 and TRBJ2-3; D is unclear. Germline values: CDR1 MNHEY, CDR2 SMNVEV (reference sequence). V gave up 3 bases and J gave up 4 bases, with 8 bases separating them. The CDR3 is 13 residues long. Written as DNA, the CDR3 is TGTGCCAGCAGTTTGACGCGTGCAGATACGCAGTATTTT. Translation: CASSLTRADTQYF.

In its sample, this clone was seen once. The rearrangement uses TRBV7-2 and TRBJ2-1; no firm D call. The CDR3 extends over 15 amino acids. V lost 4 bases and J 5 bases, leaving 15 bases between the germline ends. Germline V lookup: CDR1 SGHTA, CDR2 FQGNSA. CDR3 coding DNA: TGTGCCAGCAGCTATCTCGCGAGTTGGGACAATGAGCAGTTCTTC. Translating gives CASSYLASWDNEQFF.

This clone was recorded once. The chain employs TRBV6-1 and TRBJ1-3, with D uncertain. V lost 4 bases, J lost 6 bases, and 10 bases lay in between. The CDR3 has 13 amino acids. The germline V gene has CDR1 MNHNS and CDR2 SASEGT. Written as DNA, the CDR3 is TGTGCCAGCAGTGCCTATTCAGCAAACACCATATATTTT. Translated: CASSAYSANTIYF.

The chain carries TRBV7-2 and TRBJ2-5; 7 bases are a match to TRBD1. Germline V gene data show CDR1 as SGHTA and CDR2 as FQGNSA. After removal of 5 bases from V and 4 bases from J, the junction contained 7 bases not matched to a gene. The CDR3 consists of 14 residues. The CDR3 loop reads CASSPDRASETQYF. The CDR3 DNA sequence: TGTGCCAGCAGCCCAGACAGGGCCTCAGAGACCCAGTACTTC. Based on the CDR3 plus reference TRBV7-2 and TRBJ2-5, the full variable domain is GAGVSQSPSNKVTEKGKDVELRCDPISGHTALYWYRQSLGQGLEFLIYFQGNSAPDKSGLPSDRFSAERTGGSVSTLTIQRTQQEDSAVYLCASSPDRASETQYFGPGTRLLVL.

The rearrangement uses TRBV29-1 and TRBJ2-5; 8 bases match TRBD2. This CDR3 is built from 15 residues. Trimming cost V 7 bases and J 4 bases; bases outside gene matches: 14. CDR1 and CDR2 from the germline V gene are SQVTM and ANQGSEA. The CDR3 bases are TGCAGCGCCCAAGGACGAGCGGGAGAGGGAGAGACCCAGTACTTC. Amino acid sequence: CSAQGRAGEGETQYF. The complete variable domain, with remaining parts taken from reference TRBV29-1 and TRBJ2-5, reads SAVISQKPSRDICQRGTSLTIQCQVDSQVTMMFWYRQQPGQSLTLIATANQGSEATYESGFVIDKFPISRPNLTFSTLTVSNMSPEDSSIYLCSAQGRAGEGETQYFGPGTRLLVL.

This chain joins TRBV6-6 and TRBJ2-7; 7 nucleotides align to TRBD2. Per the germline V gene, CDR1 is MNHNY and CDR2 is SVGAGI (reference sequence). CDR3 length equals 12 residues. V gave up 5 bases and J gave up 3 bases; unmatched junction bases: 1. This chain's CDR3 is CASSRGVYEQYF. CDR3 DNA: TGTGCCAGCAGTCGGGGGGTCTACGAGCAGTACTTC.

The CDR3 region has the DNA TGTGCCAGCAGCGCCCTAGCGGGAGGGCACAATGAGCAGTTCTTC. Translation gives CASSALAGGHNEQFF. The J gene is TRBJ2-1, the V gene TRBV9; TRBD2 matches 12 bases. With 3 bases clipped from V and 5 bases from J, the junction kept 3 bases outside the gene matches. CDR1 is SGDLS, CDR2 YYNGEE, per germline. This CDR3 contains 15 residues.

The chain links TRBV28 to TRBJ2-1; D gene uncertain. The CDR3 totals 14 residues. Trimming removed 2 bases at V and 4 bases at J, with 9 bases between. Germline CDR1 reads MDHEN; CDR2 reads SYDVKM. The CDR3 DNA reads as TGTGCCAGCAGTTTAGTCCGGTATTACAATGAGCAGTTCTTC. Residues: CASSLVRYYNEQFF.

This chain joins TRBV6-5 and TRBJ1-5; 8 nucleotides align to TRBD1. The CDR3 contains 15 residues. Trimming took 5 bases from V and 4 from J; bases not matched to a gene: 7. CDR1 and CDR2 (germline): MNHEY, SVGAGI. The CDR3 DNA is TGTGCCAGCAGTCTCGACAGGGGCCCTAATCAGCCCCAGCATTTT. Its protein product is CASSLDRGPNQPQHF.

The count of this clone is one. The rearrangement links TRBV27 to TRBJ2-7, with 7 bases matching TRBD2. The CDR3 runs 15 residues. With V trimmed by 3 bases and J by 1 base, 6 bases remained unmatched. Looked up from germline, CDR1 is MNHEY and CDR2 is SMNVEV (reference sequence). The CDR3 sequence is CASSLKAGSSYEQYF. Here the CDR3 DNA reads TGTGCCAGCAGTTTGAAAGCGGGATCTTCCTACGAGCAGTACTTC.

This chain connects TRBV11-3 to TRBJ2-2, with D perhaps being TRBD1 or TRBD2 (5 bases each). V was trimmed by 5 bases and J by 7 bases, leaving 20 bases between them. Germline CDR1 reads SGHNT; CDR2 reads YENEEA. CDR3 length: 16 residues. CDR3 sequence (DNA): TGTGCCAGCAGCCAAAAAGACTGGTATGGGGGCGGGGAGCTGTTTTTT. Amino acids: CASSQKDWYGGGELFF. The whole variable domain, remainder taken from reference TRBV11-3 and TRBJ2-2, is EAGVVQSPRYKIIEKKQPVAFWCNPISGHNTLYWYLQNLGQGPELLIRYENEEAVDDSQLPKDRFSAERLKGVDSTLKIQPAELGDSAVYLCASSQKDWYGGGELFFGEGSRLTVL.

J is TRBJ2-7 and V is TRBV14; perhaps TRBD2 as D (5 bases). The CDR3 runs 12 residues. Trimming cost V 6 bases and J 3 bases, with 9 bases left between them. The germline CDR1 and CDR2 sequences are SGHDN and FVKESK. Written as DNA, the CDR3 is TGTGCCAGCAGTGGCGGGTACTACGAGCAGTACTTC. This codes for CASSGGYYEQYF.

The rearrangement links TRBV6-7 to TRBJ2-2; 7 nucleotides match TRBD2. TRBV6-7 qualifies as an ORF whose function is uncertain. V lost 8 bases to trimming and J lost 0 bases; unmatched junction nucleotides: 9. CDR3 length: 16 residues. The CDR3 coding sequence is TGTGCCAGCGGGGACTATACAGAATCGAACACCGGGGAGCTGTTTTTT. It yields the protein CASGDYTESNTGELFF.

The chain links TRBV5-1 to TRBJ2-7, with TRBD2 matching 7 bases. The ends lost 2 bases at V and 7 bases at J; junction bases unmatched: 12. Germline assignment: CDR1 SGHRS and CDR2 YFSETQ. This CDR3 has 15 residues. CDR3 DNA sequence: TGCGCCAGCAGCTTATACGAGGCTAGCGGTGGAGAGCAGTACTTC. This encodes CASSLYEASGGEQYF.

The chain links TRBV7-9 to TRBJ2-3; TRBD2 matches at 8 bases. V lost 2 bases and J lost 3; bases outside the gene matches: 13. This CDR3 is 18 amino acids long. The germline gives CDR1 SEHNR, CDR2 FQNEAQ (reference sequence). CDR3 region: CASSLKSGSGSRTDTQYF. The CDR3 nucleotides read TGTGCCAGCAGCTTAAAGTCGGGGAGCGGGAGTAGGACAGATACGCAGTATTTT.

This chain uses TRBV11-2 with TRBJ2-1; D not resolved. Trimming removed 3 bases from V and 5 bases from J, with 8 bases in between. Germline loops: CDR1 SGHAT, CDR2 FQNNGV. This CDR3 has 13 residues. CDR3 DNA: TGTGCCAGCAGCTTTCTGAGCAACAATGAGCAGTTCTTC. Its translation: CASSFLSNNEQFF.

This chain uses TRBV6-4 with TRBJ1-5; TRBD1 matches at 8 bases. Per the germline V gene, CDR1 is MRHNA and CDR2 is SNTAGT. V was pared by 1 base and J by 2 bases, with 13 bases of the junction left unmatched. The CDR3 extends over 19 amino acids. CDR3 in DNA: TGTGCCAGCAGTGACTTTTTCGACAGGGGAAATTGGGGCAATCAGCCCCAGCATTTT. Protein: CASSDFFDRGNWGNQPQHF.

The genes are TRBV29-1 and TRBJ2-7; 9 bases align to TRBD2. This CDR3 comprises 14 residues. Germline CDR1 SQVTM, CDR2 ANQGSEA. With V trimmed by 4 bases and J by 2 bases, 6 bases remained unmatched. CDR3 protein: CSVVKTSGTYEQYF. In nucleotides, the CDR3 is TGCAGCGTTGTAAAGACTAGCGGAACCTACGAGCAGTACTTC.